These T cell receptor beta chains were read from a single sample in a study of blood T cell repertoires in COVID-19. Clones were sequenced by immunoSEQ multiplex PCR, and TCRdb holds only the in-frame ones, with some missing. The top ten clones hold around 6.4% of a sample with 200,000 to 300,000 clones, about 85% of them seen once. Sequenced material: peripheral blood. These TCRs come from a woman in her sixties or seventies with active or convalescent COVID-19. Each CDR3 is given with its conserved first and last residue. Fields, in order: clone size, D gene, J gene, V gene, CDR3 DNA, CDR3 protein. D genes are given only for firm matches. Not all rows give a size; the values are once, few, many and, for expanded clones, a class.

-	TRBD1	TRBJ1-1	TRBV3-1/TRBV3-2	TGTGCCAGCAGCCCCGTGTGGGGACAGGGTAAAAAGGTGTCCGAAGCTTTCTTT	CASSPVWGQGKKVSEAFF
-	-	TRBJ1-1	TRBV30	TGTGCCTGGAGTGTACGGCCAGGGGTGAACACTGAAGCTTTCTTT	CAWSVRPGVNTEAFF
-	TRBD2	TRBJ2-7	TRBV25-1	TGTGCCAGCAGTCCAGCGGGGAGCTCCTACGAGCAGTACTTC	CASSPAGSSYEQYF
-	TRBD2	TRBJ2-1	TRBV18	TGTGCCAGCTCAACTAGCGGGAATAACAATGAGCAGTTCTTC	CASSTSGNNNEQFF
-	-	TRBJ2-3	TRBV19	TGTGCCAGTACCCAGGGGTTAGGCACAGATACGCAGTATTTT	CASTQGLGTDTQYF
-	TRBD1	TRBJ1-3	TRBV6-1	TGTGCCAGCAGTGAACCGCACAGGGGGCCTGGAAACACCATATATTTT	CASSEPHRGPGNTIYF
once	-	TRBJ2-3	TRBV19	TGTGCCAGTAGTCCCCGTGGGGGCGCGGGGGGCACAGATACGCAGTATTTT	CASSPRGGAGGTDTQYF
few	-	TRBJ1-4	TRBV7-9	TGTGCCAATCAGGAGGATCGGAGTGAAAAACTGTTTTTT	CANQEDRSEKLFF
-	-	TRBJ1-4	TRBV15	TGTGCCACCAGCCCCCGGGGTCGGGAAAAACTGTTTTTT	CATSPRGREKLFF
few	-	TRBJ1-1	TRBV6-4	TGTGCCAGCAGAAGACGGGAGAACACTGAAGCTTTCTTT	CASRRRENTEAFF
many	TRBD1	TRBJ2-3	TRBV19	TGTGCCAGTAGTACCTCAGGACAGGCAACAGATACGCAGTATTTT	CASSTSGQATDTQYF
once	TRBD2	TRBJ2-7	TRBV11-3	TGTGCCAGCGGCAAGCGGGATTTCTCCTACGAGCAGTACTTC	CASGKRDFSYEQYF
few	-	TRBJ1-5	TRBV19	TGTGCCAGTAGTTTGGCAGGGGCCTTGCAGCCCCAGCATTTT	CASSLAGALQPQHF
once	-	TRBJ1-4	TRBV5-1	TGCGCCAGCAGCCCATCCATCGGGGCAACTAATGAAAAACTGTTTTTT	CASSPSIGATNEKLFF
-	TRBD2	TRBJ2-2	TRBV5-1	TGCGCCAGCAGCTTGGCCGTAAAGCGGGGGGGCCGAGGCACCGGGGAGCTGTTTTTT	CASSLAVKRGGRGTGELFF
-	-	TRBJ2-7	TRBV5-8	TGTGCCAGCAGCTTTGGCGGGCCCTGGGCCTACGAGCAGTACTTC	CASSFGGPWAYEQYF
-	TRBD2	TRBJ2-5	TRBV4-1	TGCGCCAGCAGCCAAGATCTTGCTCGACTAGCGGGGGGACCTACACAAGAGACCCAGTACTTC	CASSQDLARLAGGPTQETQYF
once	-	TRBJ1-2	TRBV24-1	TGTGCCACCAGTGATTTGTACAGGAACTATGGCTACACCTTC	CATSDLYRNYGYTF
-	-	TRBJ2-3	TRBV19	TGTGCCAGTAGTACCCCCTACACAGATACGCAGTATTTT	CASSTPYTDTQYF
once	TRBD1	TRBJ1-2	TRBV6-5	TGTGCCAGCAGTTACCTACAGGGGGCGGATGGCTACACCTTC	CASSYLQGADGYTF
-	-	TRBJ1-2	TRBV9	TGTGCCAGCAGCGTAGACAGTAACTATGGCTACACCTTC	CASSVDSNYGYTF
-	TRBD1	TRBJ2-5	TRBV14	TGTGCCAGCAGCCCACGGACAGGGGGCGTGGAGACCCAGTACTTC	CASSPRTGGVETQYF
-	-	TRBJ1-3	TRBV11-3	TGTGCCAGCAGCTCCTCCGGAGTCTCTGGAAACACCATATATTTT	CASSSSGVSGNTIYF
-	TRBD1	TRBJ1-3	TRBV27	TGTGCCAGCAGGCCCACAGGGGGCGCTGGAAACACCATATATTTT	CASRPTGGAGNTIYF
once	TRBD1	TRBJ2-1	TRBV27	TGTGCCAGCACATCCCCGAGGACAGGGACCCTCGACAATGAGCAGTTCTTC	CASTSPRTGTLDNEQFF
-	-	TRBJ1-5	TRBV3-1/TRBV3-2	TGTGCCAGCAGCCAGGATCTAGCGGGTCAGCCCCAGCATTTT	CASSQDLAGQPQHF
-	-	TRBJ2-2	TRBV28	TGTGCCAGCATAAAGGGGCGCACCGGGGAGCTGTTTTTT	CASIKGRTGELFF
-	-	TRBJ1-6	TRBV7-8	TGTGCCAGCAGCTTAGCATCAGCGGGCGTTTATAATTCACCCCTCCACTTT	CASSLASAGVYNSPLHF
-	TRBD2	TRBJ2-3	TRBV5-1	TGCGCCAGCAGCATAACTAGCGGGGGGACCACAGATACGCAGTATTTT	CASSITSGGTTDTQYF
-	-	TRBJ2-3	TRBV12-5	TGTGCTAGTGGTTTGGTGCCACCCCGGGGTACGCAGTATTTT	CASGLVPPRGTQYF
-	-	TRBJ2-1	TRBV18	TGTGCCAGCTCCCCCGGCAGAGGCGCCTACAATGAGCAGTTCTTC	CASSPGRGAYNEQFF
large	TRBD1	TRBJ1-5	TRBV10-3	TGTGCCATCGGGACAGGGGACTCCAATCAGCCCCAGCATTTT	CAIGTGDSNQPQHF
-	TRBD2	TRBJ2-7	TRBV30	TGTGCCTGGAGTGACCTCTGGACTAGCGGGAGCCACGAGCAGTACTTC	CAWSDLWTSGSHEQYF
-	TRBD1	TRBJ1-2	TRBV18	TGTGCCAGCTCCCCGGGACAGAGATATGGCTACACCTTC	CASSPGQRYGYTF
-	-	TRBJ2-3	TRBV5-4	TGTGCCAGCAGTTCTTTGGCGGGGACAGATACGCAGTATTTT	CASSSLAGTDTQYF
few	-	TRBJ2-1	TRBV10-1	TGCGCCAGCAGTGAGTCGCGGGGACCCCACGACGGGGGAAAAGACAATGAGCAGTTCTTC	CASSESRGPHDGGKDNEQFF
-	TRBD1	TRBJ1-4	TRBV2	TGTGCCAGCAGGAGAACAGGGGTATCTAATGAAAAACTGTTTTTT	CASRRTGVSNEKLFF
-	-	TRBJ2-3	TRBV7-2	TGTGCCAGCAGCTTAGGGGGGAGGGGGTCAGATACGCAGTATTTT	CASSLGGRGSDTQYF
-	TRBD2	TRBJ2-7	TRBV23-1	TGCGCCAGCAGACCGGGACTAGCGGGATTCGAGCAGTACTTC	CASRPGLAGFEQYF
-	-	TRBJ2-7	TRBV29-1	TGCAGCGGAATTTGGAGGGAGAAAGGCTACGAGCAGTACTTC	CSGIWREKGYEQYF
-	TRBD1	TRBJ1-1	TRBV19	TGTGCCAGTAGTTTCGCCGGGACAGCTAACACTGAAGCTTTCTTT	CASSFAGTANTEAFF